This T cell receptor beta chain appears in the sequencing data of a study of T-cell memory formation after mild COVID-19. Employing constant-segment primers, 5'RACE generated TCR alpha and TCR beta cDNA libraries bearing sample barcodes and UMIs. One entry per CDR3 protein results from TCRdb running MiXCR on the 5' RACE reads. The repertoire consists of about 540,000 distinct CDR3 sequences, with 20% occurring once and the leading ten covering around 13%. This CDR3 region has 14 residues. The V and J ends lost 5 bases and 5 bases respectively, with 15 bases between them. Germline V gene sequence: CDR1 MGHDK, CDR2 SYGVNS. Study-wide findings and caveats: Contracting clones from day 15 to 85 had balanced CD4/CD8; later expanders favoured CD4+. Memory sampled before infection contained some responding clones, suggesting cross-reactive memory joined.

Notes on this clonotype: Its target is unknown.

The receptor was derived from an adult woman who had mild COVID-19 (a few samples of this study predate the infection). Cell type and time point are not known. Sequencing was done on a sample of PBMCs or a T cell subset sorted from them (not recorded which). The chain carries TRBV25-1 and TRBJ2-5; weak D call: TRBD1 (7 bases). CDR3 in DNA: TGTGCCAGCAGTAGGCAGGGGGGATTGGAGACCCAGTACTTC. It specifies CASSRQGGLETQYF. Together with reference TRBV25-1 and TRBJ2-5, the CDR3 gives the full variable domain: EADIYQTPRYLVIGTGKKITLECSQTMGHDKMYWYQQDPGMELHLIHYSYGVNSTEKGDLSSESTVSRIRTEHFPLTLESARPSHTSQYLCASSRQGGLETQYFGPGTRLLVL.